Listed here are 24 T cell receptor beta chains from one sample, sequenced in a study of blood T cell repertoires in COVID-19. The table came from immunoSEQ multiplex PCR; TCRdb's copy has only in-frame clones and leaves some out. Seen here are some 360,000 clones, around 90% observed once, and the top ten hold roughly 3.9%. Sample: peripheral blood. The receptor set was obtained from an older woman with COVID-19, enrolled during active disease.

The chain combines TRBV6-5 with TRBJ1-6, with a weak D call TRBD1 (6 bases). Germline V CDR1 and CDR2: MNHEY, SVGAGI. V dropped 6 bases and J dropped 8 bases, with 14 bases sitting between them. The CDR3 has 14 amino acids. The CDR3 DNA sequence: TGTGCCAGCAGACGACAGGCTCCTCATTCACCCCTCCACTTT. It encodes CASRRQAPHSPLHF.

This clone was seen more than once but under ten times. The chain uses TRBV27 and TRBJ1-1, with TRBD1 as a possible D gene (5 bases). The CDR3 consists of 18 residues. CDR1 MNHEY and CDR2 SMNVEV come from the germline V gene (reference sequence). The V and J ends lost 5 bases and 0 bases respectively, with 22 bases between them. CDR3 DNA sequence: TGTGCCAGCAGTCAAACTAACCTGGCACAGGAAGTGAACACTGAAGCTTTCTTT. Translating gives CASSQTNLAQEVNTEAFF.

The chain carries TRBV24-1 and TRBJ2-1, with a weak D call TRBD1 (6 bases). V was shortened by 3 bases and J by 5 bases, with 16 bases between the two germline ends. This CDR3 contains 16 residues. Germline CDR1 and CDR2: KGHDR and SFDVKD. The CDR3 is CATSDRTAGVNNEQFF. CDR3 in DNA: TGTGCCACCAGTGATCGGACAGCTGGAGTAAACAATGAGCAGTTCTTC.

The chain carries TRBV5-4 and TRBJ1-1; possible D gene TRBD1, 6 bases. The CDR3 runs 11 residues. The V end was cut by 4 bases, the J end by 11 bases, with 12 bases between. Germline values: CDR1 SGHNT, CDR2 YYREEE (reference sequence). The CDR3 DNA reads TGTGCCAGCAGCGAGGACAGCCGGGCTTTCTTT. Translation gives CASSEDSRAFF.

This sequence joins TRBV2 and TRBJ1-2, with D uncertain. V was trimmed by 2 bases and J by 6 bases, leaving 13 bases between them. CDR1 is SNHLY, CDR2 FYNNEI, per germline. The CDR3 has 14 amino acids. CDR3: CASSELGGANGYTF. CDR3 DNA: TGTGCCAGCAGTGAACTGGGAGGAGCGAATGGCTACACCTTC.

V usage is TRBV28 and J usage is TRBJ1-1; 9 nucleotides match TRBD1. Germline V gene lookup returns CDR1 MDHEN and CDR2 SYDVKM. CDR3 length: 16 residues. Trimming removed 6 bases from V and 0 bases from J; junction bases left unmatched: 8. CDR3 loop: CASRSQGQGLNTEAFF. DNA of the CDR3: TGTGCCAGCAGGTCTCAGGGACAGGGTCTGAACACTGAAGCTTTCTTT.

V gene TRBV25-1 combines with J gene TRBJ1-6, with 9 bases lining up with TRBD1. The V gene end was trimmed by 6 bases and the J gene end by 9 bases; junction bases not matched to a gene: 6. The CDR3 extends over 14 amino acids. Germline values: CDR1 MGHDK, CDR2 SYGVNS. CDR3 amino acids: CASRGTGSVSPLHF. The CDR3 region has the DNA TGTGCCAGCAGAGGGACAGGGTCCGTTTCACCCCTCCACTTT.

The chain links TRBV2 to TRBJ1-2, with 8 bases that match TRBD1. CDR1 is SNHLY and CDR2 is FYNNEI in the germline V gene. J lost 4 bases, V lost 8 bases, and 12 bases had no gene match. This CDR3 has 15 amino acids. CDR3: CASCLDRGRGYGYTF. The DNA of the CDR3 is TGTGCCAGCTGTCTCGACAGGGGTCGCGGCTATGGCTACACCTTC.

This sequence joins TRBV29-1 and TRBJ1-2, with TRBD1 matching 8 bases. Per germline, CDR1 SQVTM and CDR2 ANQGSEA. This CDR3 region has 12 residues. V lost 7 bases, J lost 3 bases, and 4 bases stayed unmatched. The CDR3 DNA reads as TGCAGCGCGCCGGGACAGGACTATGGCTACACCTTC. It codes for CSAPGQDYGYTF.

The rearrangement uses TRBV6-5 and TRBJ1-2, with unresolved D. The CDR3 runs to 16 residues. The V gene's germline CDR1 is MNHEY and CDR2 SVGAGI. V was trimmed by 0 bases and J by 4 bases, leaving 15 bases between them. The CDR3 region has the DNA TGTGCCAGCAGTTACTCGGGGAGCGCTCGACTCTATGGCTACACCTTC. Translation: CASSYSGSARLYGYTF.

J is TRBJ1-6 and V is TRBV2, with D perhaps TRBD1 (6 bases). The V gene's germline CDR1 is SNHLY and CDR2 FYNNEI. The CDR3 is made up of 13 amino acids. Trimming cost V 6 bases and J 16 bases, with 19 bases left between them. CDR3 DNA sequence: TGTGCCAGCAGGGAATCTCCGACAGGAGCTCTCCACTTT. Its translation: CASRESPTGALHF.

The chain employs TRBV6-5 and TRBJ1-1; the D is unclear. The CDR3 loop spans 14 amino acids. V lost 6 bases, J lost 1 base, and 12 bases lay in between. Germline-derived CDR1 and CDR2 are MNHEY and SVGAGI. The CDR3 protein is CASRTSGWNTEAFF. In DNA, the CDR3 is TGTGCCAGCAGAACTTCTGGTTGGAACACTGAAGCTTTCTTT.

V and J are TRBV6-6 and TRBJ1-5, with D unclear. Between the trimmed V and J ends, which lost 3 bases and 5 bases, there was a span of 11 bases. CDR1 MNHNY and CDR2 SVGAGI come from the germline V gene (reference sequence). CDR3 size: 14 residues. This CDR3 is CASSYGSNYQPQHF. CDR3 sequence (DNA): TGTGCCAGCAGTTATGGTTCAAACTATCAGCCCCAGCATTTT.

The CDR3, as DNA: TGTGCCAGCAGTTCGGGACAGGGAGGTAACTATGGCTACACCTTC. This translates into CASSSGQGGNYGYTF. The rearrangement joins TRBV28 to TRBJ1-2; 9 bases fit TRBD1. Germline V gene data show CDR1 as MDHEN and CDR2 as SYDVKM. The J segment lost 1 base and the V segment lost 4 bases, leaving 4 bases of the junction unmatched. The CDR3 has 15 amino acids.

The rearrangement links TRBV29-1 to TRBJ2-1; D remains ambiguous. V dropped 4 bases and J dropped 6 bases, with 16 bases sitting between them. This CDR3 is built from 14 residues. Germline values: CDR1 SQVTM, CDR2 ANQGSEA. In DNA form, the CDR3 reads TGCAGCGTTGGGGCCGTGTTATGGATCAATGAGCAGTTCTTC. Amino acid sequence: CSVGAVLWINEQFF.

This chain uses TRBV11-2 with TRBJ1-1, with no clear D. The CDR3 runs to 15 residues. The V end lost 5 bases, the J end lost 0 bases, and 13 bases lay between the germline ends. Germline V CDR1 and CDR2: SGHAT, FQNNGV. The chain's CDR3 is CASSTRVGLNTEAFF. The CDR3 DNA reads TGTGCCAGCAGCACTAGGGTCGGGTTGAACACTGAAGCTTTCTTT.

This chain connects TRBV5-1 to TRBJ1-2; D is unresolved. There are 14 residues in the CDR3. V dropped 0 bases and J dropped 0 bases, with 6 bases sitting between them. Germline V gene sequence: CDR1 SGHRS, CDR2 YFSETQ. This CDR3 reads CASSLGAANYGYTF. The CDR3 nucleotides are TGCGCCAGCAGCTTGGGGGCAGCTAACTATGGCTACACCTTC.

The CDR3 loop reads CASSLMVRNTEAFF. The CDR3 bases are TGTGCCAGCAGCTTAATGGTGAGGAACACTGAAGCTTTCTTT. This sequence joins TRBV5-4 and TRBJ1-1; D gene unclear. Germline values: CDR1 SGHNT, CDR2 YYREEE (reference sequence). V was shortened by 2 bases and J by 1 base, with 9 bases between the two germline ends. The CDR3 is made up of 14 amino acids.

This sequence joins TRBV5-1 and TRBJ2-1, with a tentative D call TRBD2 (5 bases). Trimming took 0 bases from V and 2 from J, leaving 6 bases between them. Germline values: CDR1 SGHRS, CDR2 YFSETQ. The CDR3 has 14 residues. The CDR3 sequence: CASSLERTYNEQFF. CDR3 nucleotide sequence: TGCGCCAGCAGCTTGGAGCGGACCTACAATGAGCAGTTCTTC.

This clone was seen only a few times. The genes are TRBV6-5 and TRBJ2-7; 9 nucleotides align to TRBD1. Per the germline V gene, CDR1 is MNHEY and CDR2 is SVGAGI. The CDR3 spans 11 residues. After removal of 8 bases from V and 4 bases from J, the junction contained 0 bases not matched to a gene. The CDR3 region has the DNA TGTGCCAGCGACAGGGGGTACGAGCAGTACTTC. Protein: CASDRGYEQYF.

The CDR3 DNA reads as TGTGCCAGCAGCCAAGCGTTGGCAGGGACTAATGAAAAACTGTTTTTT. Amino acid sequence: CASSQALAGTNEKLFF. The V call is TRBV14, the J call TRBJ1-4, with D perhaps matching TRBD1 (5 bases). Trimming pared 1 base from V and 2 bases from J, leaving 11 bases between. This CDR3 comprises 16 residues. Germline V CDR1 and CDR2: SGHDN, FVKESK.

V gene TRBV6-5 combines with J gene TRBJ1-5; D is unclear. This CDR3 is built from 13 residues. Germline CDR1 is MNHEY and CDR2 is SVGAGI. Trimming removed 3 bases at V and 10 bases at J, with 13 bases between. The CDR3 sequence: CASSYNKEGPQHF. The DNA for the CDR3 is TGTGCCAGCAGTTATAATAAGGAGGGCCCCCAGCATTTT.

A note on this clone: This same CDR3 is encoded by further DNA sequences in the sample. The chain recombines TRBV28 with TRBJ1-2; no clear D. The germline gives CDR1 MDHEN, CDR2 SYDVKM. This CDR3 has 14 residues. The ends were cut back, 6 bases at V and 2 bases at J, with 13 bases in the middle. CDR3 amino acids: CASSPGRGNYGYTF. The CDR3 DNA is TGTGCCAGCAGCCCCGGACGGGGAAACTATGGCTACACCTTC.

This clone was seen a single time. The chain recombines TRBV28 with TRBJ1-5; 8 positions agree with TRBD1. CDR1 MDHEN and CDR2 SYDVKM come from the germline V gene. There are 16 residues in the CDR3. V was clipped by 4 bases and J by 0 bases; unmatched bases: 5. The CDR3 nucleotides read TGTGCCAGCAGTTATGACAGGGGCCTTAGCAATCAGCCCCAGCATTTT. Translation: CASSYDRGLSNQPQHF.